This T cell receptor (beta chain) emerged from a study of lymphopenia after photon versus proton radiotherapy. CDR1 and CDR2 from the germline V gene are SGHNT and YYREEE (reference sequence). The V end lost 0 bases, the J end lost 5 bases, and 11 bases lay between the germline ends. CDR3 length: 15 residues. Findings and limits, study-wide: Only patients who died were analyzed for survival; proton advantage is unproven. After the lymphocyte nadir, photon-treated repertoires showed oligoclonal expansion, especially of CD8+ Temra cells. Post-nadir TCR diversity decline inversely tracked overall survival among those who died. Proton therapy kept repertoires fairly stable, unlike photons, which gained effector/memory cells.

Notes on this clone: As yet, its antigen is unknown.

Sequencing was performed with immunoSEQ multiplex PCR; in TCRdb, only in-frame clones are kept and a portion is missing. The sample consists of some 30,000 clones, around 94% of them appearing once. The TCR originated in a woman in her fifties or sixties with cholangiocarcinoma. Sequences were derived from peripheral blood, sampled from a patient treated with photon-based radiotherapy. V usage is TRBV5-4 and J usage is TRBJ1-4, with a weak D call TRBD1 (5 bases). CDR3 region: CASSLAGGVNEKLFF. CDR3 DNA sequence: TGTGCCAGCAGCTTGGCCGGGGGGGTCAATGAAAAACTGTTTTTT.